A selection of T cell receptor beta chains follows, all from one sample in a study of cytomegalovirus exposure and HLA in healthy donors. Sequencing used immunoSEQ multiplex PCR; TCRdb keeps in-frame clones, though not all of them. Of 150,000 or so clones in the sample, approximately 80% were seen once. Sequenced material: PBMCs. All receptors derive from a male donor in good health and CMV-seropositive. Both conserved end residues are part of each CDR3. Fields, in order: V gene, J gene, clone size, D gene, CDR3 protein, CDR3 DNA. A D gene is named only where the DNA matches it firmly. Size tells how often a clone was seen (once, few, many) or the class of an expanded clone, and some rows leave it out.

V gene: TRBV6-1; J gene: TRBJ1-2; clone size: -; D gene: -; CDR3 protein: CASSEPLTITF; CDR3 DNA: TGTGCCAGCAGTGAACCCCTGACAATAACTTTC
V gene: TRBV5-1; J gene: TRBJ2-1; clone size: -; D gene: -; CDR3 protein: CASSLSGLGYNEQFF; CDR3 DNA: TGCGCCAGCAGCTTGTCAGGGCTAGGGTACAATGAGCAGTTCTTC
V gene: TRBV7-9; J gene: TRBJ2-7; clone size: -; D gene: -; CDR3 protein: CSSSLREGAEQYF; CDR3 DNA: TGTTCCAGCAGCTTAAGGGAAGGGGCCGAGCAGTACTTC
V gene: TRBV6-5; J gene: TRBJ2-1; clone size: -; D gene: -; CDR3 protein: CASSYMYSHNEQFF; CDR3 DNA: TGTGCCAGCAGTTACATGTACAGCCACAATGAGCAGTTCTTC
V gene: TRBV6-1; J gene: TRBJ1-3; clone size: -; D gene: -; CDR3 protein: CASSEGGPADGNTIYF; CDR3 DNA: TGTGCCAGCAGTGAAGGGGGGCCTGCGGATGGAAACACCATATATTTT
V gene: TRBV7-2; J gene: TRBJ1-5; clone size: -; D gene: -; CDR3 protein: CASGLGPRKPQHF; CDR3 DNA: TGTGCCAGCGGCTTAGGTCCCAGGAAGCCCCAGCATTTT
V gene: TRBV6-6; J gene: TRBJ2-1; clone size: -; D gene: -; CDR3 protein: CASIRLGRNNEQFF; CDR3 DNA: TGTGCCAGCATCCGCCTTGGGAGGAACAATGAGCAGTTCTTC
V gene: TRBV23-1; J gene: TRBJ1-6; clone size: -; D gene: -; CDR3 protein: CASSPGGVMAWALHF; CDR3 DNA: TGCGCCAGCAGTCCCGGGGGGGTCATGGCATGGGCCCTCCACTTT
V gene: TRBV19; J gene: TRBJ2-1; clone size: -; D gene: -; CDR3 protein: CASSISSYNEQFF; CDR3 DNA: TGTGCCAGTAGTATTAGCTCCTACAATGAGCAGTTCTTC
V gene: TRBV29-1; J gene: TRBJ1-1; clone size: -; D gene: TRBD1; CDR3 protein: CSAGTDTEAFF; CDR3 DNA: TGCAGCGCTGGGACAGACACTGAAGCTTTCTTT
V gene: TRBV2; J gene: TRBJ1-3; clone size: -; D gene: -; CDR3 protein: CASSDASSGNTIYF; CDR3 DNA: TGTGCCAGCAGTGACGCTAGCTCTGGAAACACCATATATTTT
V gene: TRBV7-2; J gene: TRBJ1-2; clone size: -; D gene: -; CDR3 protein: CASSLASGGGDYGYTF; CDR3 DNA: TGTGCCAGCAGCTTAGCCTCGGGGGGCGGTGACTATGGCTACACCTTC
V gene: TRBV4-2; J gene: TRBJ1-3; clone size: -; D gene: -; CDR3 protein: CASSQDVPSGWGSGNTIYF; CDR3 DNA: TGTGCCAGCAGCCAAGATGTCCCCTCGGGGTGGGGCTCTGGAAACACCATATATTTT
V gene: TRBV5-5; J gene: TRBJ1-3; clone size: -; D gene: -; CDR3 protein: CASSLGGLSGNTIYF; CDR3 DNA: TGTGCCAGCAGCTTGGGGGGGCTCTCTGGAAACACCATATATTTT
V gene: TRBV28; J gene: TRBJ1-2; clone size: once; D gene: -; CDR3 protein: CASSLPLGGTQANYGYTF; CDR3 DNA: TGTGCCAGCAGTTTACCCCTCGGAGGGACCCAAGCTAACTATGGCTACACCTTC
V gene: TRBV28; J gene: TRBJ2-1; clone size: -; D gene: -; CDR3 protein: CASSLSSLSYNEQFF; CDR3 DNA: TGTGCCAGCAGTTTATCAAGCCTCTCCTACAATGAGCAGTTCTTC
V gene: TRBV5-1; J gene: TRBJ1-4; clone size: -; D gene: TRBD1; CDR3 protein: CASSLRDRGNEKLFF; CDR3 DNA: TGCGCCAGCAGCTTACGGGACAGGGGGAATGAAAAACTGTTTTTT
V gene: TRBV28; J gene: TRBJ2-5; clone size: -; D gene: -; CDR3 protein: CASNLRETQYF; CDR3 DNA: TGTGCCAGCAACCTACGAGAGACCCAGTACTTC
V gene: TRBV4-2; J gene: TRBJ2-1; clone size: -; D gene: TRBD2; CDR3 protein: CASSQDPTSGGNEQFF; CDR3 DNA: TGTGCCAGCAGCCAAGATCCGACTAGCGGGGGGAATGAGCAGTTCTTC
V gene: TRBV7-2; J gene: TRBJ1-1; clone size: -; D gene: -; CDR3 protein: CASSARGGYTEAFF; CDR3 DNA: TGTGCCAGCAGCGCGCGGGGGGGGTACACTGAAGCTTTCTTT
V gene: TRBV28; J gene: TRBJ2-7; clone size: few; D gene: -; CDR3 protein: CASSLLPITSGYEQYF; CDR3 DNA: TGTGCCAGCAGTTTACTCCCAATAACCTCGGGCTACGAGCAGTACTTC
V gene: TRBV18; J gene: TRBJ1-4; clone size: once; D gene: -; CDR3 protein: CASSPDSRNEKLFF; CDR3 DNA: TGTGCCAGCTCACCGGACAGCCGTAATGAAAAACTGTTTTTT
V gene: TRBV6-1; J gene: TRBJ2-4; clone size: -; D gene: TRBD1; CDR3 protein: CASSEAASGTGFLPAKNSQYF; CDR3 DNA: TGTGCCAGCAGTGAAGCGGCTTCCGGGACAGGGTTTCTCCCGGCCAAAAACAGTCAGTACTTC
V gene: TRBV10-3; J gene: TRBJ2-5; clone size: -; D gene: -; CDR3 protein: CAISESRGSQETQYF; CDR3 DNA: TGTGCCATCAGTGAGTCCAGGGGAAGTCAAGAGACCCAGTACTTC
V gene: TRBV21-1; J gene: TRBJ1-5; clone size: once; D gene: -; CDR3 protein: CVRGSNQPQHF; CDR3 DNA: TGTGTACGGGGGAGCAATCAGCCCCAGCATTTT
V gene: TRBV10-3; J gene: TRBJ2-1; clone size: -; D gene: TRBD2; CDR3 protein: CAISEGGGAHEQFF; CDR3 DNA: TGTGCCATCAGTGAAGGCGGGGGGGCTCATGAGCAGTTCTTC
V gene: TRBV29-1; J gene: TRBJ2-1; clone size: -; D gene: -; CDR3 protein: CSVEQTHNNEQFF; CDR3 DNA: TGCAGCGTTGAGCAGACTCATAACAATGAGCAGTTCTTC
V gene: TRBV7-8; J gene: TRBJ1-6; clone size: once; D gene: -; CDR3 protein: CASSLYRGESPLHF; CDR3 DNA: TGTGCCAGCAGCTTATATCGGGGAGAGTCACCCCTCCACTTT
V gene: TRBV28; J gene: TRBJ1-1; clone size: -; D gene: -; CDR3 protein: CASSLVQGNTEAFF; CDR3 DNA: TGTGCCAGCAGTTTAGTCCAGGGGAACACTGAAGCTTTCTTT
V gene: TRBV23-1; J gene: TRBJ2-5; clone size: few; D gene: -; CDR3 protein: CASSRQGKTETQYF; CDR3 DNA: TGCGCCAGCAGTCGCCAGGGGAAGACGGAGACCCAGTACTTC
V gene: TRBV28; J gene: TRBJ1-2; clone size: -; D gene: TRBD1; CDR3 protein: CASSGLGQGGYGYTF; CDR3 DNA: TGTGCCAGCAGTGGCTTGGGACAGGGTGGCTATGGCTACACCTTC
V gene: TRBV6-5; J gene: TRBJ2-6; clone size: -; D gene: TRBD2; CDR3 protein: CASSARPLPSGLTF; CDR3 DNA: TGTGCCAGCAGTGCCAGACCTCTCCCTAGCGGCCTGACTTTC
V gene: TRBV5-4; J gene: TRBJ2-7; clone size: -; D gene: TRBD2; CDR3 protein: CASSLQGSGTGLAPYEQYF; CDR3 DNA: TGTGCCAGCAGCTTGCAGGGGTCTGGGACGGGACTAGCTCCCTACGAGCAGTACTTC
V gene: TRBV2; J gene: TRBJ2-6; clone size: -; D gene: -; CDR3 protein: CASSGDTSGANVLTF; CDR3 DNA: TGTGCCAGCAGTGGTGACACCTCTGGGGCCAACGTCCTGACTTTC
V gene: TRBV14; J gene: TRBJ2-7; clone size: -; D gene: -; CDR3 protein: CASSPASVGEQYF; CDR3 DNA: TGTGCCAGCAGCCCAGCCAGCGTTGGCGAGCAGTACTTC
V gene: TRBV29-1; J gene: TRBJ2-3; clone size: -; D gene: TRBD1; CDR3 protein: CSVQTGGATDTQYF; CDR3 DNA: TGCAGCGTCCAAACAGGGGGCGCCACAGATACGCAGTATTTT
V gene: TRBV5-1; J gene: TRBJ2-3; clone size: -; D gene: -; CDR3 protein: CASSLELGTARGDTQYF; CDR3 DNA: TGCGCCAGCAGCTTGGAATTAGGGACCGCGCGGGGCGATACGCAGTATTTT
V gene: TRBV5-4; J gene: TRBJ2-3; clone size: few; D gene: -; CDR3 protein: CASSLDYSMQYF; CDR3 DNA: TGTGCCAGCAGCTTGGATTATAGTATGCAGTATTTT
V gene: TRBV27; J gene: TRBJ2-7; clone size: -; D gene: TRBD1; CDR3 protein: CASSPDHPGQANEQYF; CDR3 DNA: TGTGCCAGCAGTCCAGACCACCCAGGACAGGCCAACGAGCAGTACTTC
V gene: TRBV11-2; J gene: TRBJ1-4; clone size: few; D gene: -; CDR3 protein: CASSLQGEKLFF; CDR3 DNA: TGTGCCAGCAGCTTACAGGGTGAAAAACTGTTTTTT